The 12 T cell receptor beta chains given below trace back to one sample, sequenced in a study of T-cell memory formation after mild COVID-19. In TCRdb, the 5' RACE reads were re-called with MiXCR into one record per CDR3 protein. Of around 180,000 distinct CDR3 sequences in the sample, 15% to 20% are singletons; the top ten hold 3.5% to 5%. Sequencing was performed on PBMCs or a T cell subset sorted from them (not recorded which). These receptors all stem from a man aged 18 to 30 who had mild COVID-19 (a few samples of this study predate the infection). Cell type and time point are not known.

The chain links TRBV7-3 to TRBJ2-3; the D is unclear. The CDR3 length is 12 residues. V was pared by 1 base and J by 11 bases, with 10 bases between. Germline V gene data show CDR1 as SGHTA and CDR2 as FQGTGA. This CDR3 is CASSLNGVLQYF. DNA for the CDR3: TGTGCCAGCAGCTTAAATGGCGTTCTGCAGTATTTT.

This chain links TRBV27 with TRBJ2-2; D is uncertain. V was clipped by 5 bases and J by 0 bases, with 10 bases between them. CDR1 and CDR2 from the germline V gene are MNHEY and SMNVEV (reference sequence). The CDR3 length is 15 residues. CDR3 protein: CASSRPLSNTGELFF. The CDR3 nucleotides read TGTGCCAGCAGTCGCCCACTATCGAACACCGGGGAGCTGTTTTTT.

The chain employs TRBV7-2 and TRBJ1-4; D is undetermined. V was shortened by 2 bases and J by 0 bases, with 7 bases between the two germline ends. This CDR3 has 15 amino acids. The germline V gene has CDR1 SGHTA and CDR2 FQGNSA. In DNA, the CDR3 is TGTGCCAGCAGCTTAACGGGAACAACTAATGAAAAACTGTTTTTT. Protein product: CASSLTGTTNEKLFF.

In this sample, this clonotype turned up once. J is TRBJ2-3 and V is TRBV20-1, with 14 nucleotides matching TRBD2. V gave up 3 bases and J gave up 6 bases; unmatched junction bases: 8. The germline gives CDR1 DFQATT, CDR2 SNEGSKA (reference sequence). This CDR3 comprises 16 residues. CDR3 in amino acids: CSARHRTSGGRDTQYF. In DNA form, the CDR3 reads TGCAGTGCTAGGCACCGGACTAGCGGGGGGCGGGATACGCAGTATTTT.

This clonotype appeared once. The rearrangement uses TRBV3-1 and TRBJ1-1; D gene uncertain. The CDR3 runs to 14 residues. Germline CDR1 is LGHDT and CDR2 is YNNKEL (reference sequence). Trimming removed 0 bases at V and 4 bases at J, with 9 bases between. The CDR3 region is CASSQDFGSTEAFF. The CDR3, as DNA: TGTGCCAGCAGCCAAGATTTTGGCAGCACTGAAGCTTTCTTT.

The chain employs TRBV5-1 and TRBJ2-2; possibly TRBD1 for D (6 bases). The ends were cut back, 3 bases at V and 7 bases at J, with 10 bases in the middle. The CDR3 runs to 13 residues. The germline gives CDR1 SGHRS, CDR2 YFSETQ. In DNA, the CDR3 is TGCGCCAGCAGCTGGACGACAGGCGGGGAGCTGTTTTTT. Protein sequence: CASSWTTGGELFF.

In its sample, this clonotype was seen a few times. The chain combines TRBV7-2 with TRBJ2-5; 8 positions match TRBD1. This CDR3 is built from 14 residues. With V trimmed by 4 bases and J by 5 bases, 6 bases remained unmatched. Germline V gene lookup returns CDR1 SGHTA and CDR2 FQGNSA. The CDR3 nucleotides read TGTGCCAGCAGCTCCCGGACAGGGAAGGAGACCCAGTACTTC. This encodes CASSSRTGKETQYF.

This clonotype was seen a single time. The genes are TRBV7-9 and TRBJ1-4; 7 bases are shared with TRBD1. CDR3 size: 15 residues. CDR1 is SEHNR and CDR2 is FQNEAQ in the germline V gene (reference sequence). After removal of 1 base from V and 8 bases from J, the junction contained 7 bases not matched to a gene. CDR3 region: CASSLEGAIGEKLFF. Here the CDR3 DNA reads TGTGCCAGCAGCTTAGAGGGGGCGATTGGAGAAAAACTGTTTTTT.

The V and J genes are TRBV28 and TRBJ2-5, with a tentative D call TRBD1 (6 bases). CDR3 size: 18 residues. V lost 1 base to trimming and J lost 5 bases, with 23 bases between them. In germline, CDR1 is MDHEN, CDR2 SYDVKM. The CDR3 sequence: CASSLFQFTGTKSETQYF. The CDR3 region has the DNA TGTGCCAGCAGTTTATTCCAGTTTACCGGGACAAAGAGCGAGACCCAGTACTTC.

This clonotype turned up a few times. The CDR3 region has the DNA TGTGCCAGCACCAGGGGGGGCCTCTATGGCTACACCTTC. Its translation is CASTRGGLYGYTF. The chain links TRBV6-1 to TRBJ1-2, with 7 nucleotides matching TRBD1. V trimming: 7 bases; J trimming: 4 bases; junction bases outside the gene matches: 6. The CDR3 loop spans 13 amino acids. CDR1 is MNHNS and CDR2 is SASEGT in the germline V gene.

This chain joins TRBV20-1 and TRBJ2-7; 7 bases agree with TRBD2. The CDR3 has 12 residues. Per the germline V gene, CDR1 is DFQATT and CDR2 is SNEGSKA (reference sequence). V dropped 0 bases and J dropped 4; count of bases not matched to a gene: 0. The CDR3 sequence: CSAREGGYEQYF. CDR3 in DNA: TGCAGTGCTAGAGAGGGAGGGTACGAGCAGTACTTC.

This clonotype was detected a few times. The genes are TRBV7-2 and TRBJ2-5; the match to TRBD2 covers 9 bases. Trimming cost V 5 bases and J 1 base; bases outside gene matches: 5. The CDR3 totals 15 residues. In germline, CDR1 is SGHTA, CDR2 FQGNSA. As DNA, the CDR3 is TGTGCCAGCAGCATATTGACTAGCGGCCAAGAGACCCAGTACTTC. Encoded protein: CASSILTSGQETQYF. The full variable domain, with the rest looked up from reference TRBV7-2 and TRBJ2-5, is GAGVSQSPSNKVTEKGKDVELRCDPISGHTALYWYRQSLGQGLEFLIYFQGNSAPDKSGLPSDRFSAERTGGSVSTLTIQRTQQEDSAVYLCASSILTSGQETQYFGPGTRLLVL.